Reported below is one TCR beta chain. The data stem from a study of blood T cell repertoires in COVID-19. Study background: Acute-phase and convalescent COVID-19 samples originated in the United States, Italy and Spain. The cDNA or gDNA used as material had been derived from T cells, B-cell-depleted T cells, or PBMCs.

The V gene end was trimmed by 5 bases and the J gene end by 5 bases; junction bases not matched to a gene: 17. Germline CDR1 and CDR2: MDHEN and SYDVKM. The CDR3 runs to 17 residues. Original processing methods: Amplified reference gene primers provided the basis for estimating nucleated cell counts. Assay used: immunoSEQ multiplex PCR; TCRdb lists only in-frame clones, some missing. V, J and clone size are those of that table, while D and trimming were read from the DNA. The data show about 75,000 clones, about nine tenths seen once. The sequenced sample was peripheral blood. The rearrangement links TRBV28 to TRBJ2-5; 7 nucleotides agree with TRBD1. This clonotype was obtained from a woman between 50 and 59 years old with acute or convalescent COVID-19. The CDR3 is CASSVSHYRGGRETQYF. The CDR3 nucleotides are TGTGCCAGCAGTGTATCCCACTACAGGGGCGGCAGGGAGACCCAGTACTTC.